In its sample, the clone carrying this TCR beta chain was seen a few times. The antigen remains undetermined. This sample was included in a study of identifying expanded T cells in peripheral blood. Clones were sequenced by immunoSEQ multiplex PCR, and TCRdb holds only the in-frame ones, with some missing. The repertoire includes about 52,000 clones, roughly 82% of them detected once, and 14% sits in the top ten. Study results and limitations: Technical replicates showed around 1.2 changed clones; approximately 2 weeks 15 to 20; four weeks 19.

V lost 6 bases and J lost 5, with 13 bases in between. Germline V gene lookup returns CDR1 SGHTA and CDR2 FQGNSA. The CDR3 is made up of 13 amino acids. Specimen: blood. This sequence joins TRBV7-2 and TRBJ2-5, with D possibly TRBD2 on 6 matching bases. This TCR was sampled from a person aged 18 to 75 in good health. Written as DNA, the CDR3 is TGTGCCAGCAGTCGGAGGGGCCAGGAGACCCAGTACTTC. It specifies CASSRRGQETQYF.